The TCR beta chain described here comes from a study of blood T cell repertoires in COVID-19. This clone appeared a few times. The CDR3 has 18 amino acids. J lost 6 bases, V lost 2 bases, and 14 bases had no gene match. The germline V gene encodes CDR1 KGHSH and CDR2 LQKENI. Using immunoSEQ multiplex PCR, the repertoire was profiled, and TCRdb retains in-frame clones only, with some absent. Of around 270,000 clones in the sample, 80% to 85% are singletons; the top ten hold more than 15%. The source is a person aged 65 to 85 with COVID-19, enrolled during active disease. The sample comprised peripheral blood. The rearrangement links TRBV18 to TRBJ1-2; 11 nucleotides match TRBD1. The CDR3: CASSPRASGTGGRDGYTF. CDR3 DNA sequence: TGTGCCAGCTCACCAAGGGCCTCCGGGACAGGGGGACGGGATGGCTACACCTTC.